This T cell receptor (beta chain) was identified in a study of molecular identifiers for immune sequencing clone quantification. TCRdb reprocessed the PCR reads with MiXCR, giving one entry per CDR3 protein. The sample has fewer than 100,000 distinct CDR3 sequences; roughly a fifth are singletons. Trimming took 5 bases from V and 6 from J, leaving 5 bases between them. CDR3 length equals 11 residues. This clonotype was counted a few times. The gene calls are TRBV12-3 or TRBV12-4 and TRBJ1-3; D gene uncertain. The TCR comes from a human donor in good health. Some libraries in this study had Jurkat cell RNA spiked in. Specimen: naive CD8+ T cells from blood, with Jurkat cell RNA spiked in. Subset described: FACS-sorted CD8+CD4-CCR7+CD45RA+ naive T cells. CDR3 bases: TGTGCCAGCAGTCCCGCAAACACCATATATTTT. It specifies CASSPANTIYF.